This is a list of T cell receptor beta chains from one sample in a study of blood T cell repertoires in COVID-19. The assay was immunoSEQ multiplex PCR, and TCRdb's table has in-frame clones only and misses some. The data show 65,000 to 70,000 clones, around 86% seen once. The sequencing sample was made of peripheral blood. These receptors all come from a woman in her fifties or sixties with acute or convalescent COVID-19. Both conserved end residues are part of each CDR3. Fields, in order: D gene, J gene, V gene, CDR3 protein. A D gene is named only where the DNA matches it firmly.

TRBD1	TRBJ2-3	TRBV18	CASSPLGTGTPDTQYF
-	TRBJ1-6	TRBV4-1	CASSPTHAGFNSPLHF
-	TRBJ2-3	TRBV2	CASTFDSGSTDTQYF
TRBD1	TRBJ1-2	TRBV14	CASSQAGTAGYTF
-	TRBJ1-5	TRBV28	CASRWGGRNQPQHF
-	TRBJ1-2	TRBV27	CASSLSHSFNYGYTF
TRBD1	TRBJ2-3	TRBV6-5	CASSNTGGVADTQYF
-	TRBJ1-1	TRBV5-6	CASSFLGDSAEAFF
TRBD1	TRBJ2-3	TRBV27	CASSGQGTITDTQYF
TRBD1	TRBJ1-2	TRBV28	CASSPWDRGRGIYGYTF
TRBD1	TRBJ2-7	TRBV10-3	CAIRQGNHEQYF
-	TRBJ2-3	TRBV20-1	CSAETRGAQYF
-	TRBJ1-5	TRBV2	CASSENSGGNQPQHF
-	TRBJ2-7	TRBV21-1	CASPRAGQGGHEQYF
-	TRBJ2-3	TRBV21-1	CASSPTGLRTDTQYF
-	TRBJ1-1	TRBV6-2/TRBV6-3	CASSWAGAMNTEAFF
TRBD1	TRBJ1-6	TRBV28	CASSFFRTGNSPLHF
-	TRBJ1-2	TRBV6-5	CASSPFDTTYGYTF